Given below is one TCR beta chain in context. The CDR3 is made up of 12 amino acids. Per the germline V gene, CDR1 is SQVTM and CDR2 is ANQGSEA. The V end lost 4 bases, the J end lost 5 bases, and 9 bases lay between the germline ends. The sample belongs to a study of T cell changes during pregnancy in multiple sclerosis. Produced via immunoSEQ multiplex PCR; TCRdb's table is partial and in-frame only. The sample records about 120,000 clones, about 93% being singletons. Sequenced here: peripheral blood, sampled before pregnancy. V usage is TRBV29-1 and J usage is TRBJ2-1; the D gene is possibly TRBD1 (5 bases). This TCR was sampled from a female donor with multiple sclerosis, enrolled in a pregnancy study. CDR3 bases: TGCAGCGTTGGAGACAGTAACAATGAGCAGTTCTTC. Its protein is CSVGDSNNEQFF.